The following is a T cell receptor beta chain sequence with its context. Its target is not known. The method was immunoSEQ multiplex PCR; TCRdb's version includes in-frame clones alone and lacks a portion of them. The sample consists of tens of thousands of clones, approximately 90% of them appearing once. The data were obtained in a study of T cells in localized non-small cell lung cancer. Study-wide results and limits: In adjacent lung, a median about 50 of the top 100 tumor clones were found.

Germline V CDR1 and CDR2: SGHRS, YFSETQ. V was trimmed by 0 bases and J by 1 base, leaving 11 bases between them. The CDR3 is 16 amino acids. The chain recombines TRBV5-1 with TRBJ1-5; the D is unclear. The source was peripheral blood, collected before any cancer treatment. This receptor was identified in a woman aged 40 to 75 with stage I lung adenocarcinoma. For the CDR3, the DNA is TGCGCCAGCAGCTTGGGGGCGCCCTTCAGCAATCAGCCCCAGCATTTT. Encoded protein: CASSLGAPFSNQPQHF.